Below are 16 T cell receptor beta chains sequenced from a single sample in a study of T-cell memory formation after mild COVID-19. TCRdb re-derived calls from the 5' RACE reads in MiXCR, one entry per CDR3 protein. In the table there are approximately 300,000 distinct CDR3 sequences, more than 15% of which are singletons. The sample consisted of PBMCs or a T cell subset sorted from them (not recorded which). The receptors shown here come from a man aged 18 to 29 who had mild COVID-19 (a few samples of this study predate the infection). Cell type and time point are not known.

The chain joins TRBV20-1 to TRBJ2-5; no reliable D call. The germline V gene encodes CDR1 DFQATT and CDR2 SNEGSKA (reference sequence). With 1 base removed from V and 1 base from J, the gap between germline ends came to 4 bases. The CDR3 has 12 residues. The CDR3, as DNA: TGCAGTGCTAGAGGAATCCAAGAGACCCAGTACTTC. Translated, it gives CSARGIQETQYF.

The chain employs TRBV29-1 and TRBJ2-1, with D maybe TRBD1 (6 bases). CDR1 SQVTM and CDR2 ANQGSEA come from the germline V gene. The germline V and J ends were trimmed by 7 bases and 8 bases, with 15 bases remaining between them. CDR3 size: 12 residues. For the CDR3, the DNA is TGCAGCGCCCCCAGGGGTTCGGATGAGCAGTTCTTC. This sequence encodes CSAPRGSDEQFF.

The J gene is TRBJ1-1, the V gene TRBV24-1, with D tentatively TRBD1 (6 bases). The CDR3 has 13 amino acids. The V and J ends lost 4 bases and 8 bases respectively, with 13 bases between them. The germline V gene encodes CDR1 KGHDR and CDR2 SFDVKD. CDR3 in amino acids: CATSDLTGREAFF. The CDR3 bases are TGTGCCACCAGTGACCTGACAGGTAGGGAAGCTTTCTTT.

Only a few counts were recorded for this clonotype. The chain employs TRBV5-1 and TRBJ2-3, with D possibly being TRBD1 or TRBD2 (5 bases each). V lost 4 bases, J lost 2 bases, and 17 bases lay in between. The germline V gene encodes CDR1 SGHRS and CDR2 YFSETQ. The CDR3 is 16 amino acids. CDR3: CASSRGSGTPTDTQYF. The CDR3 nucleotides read TGCGCCAGCAGCCGGGGATCAGGGACCCCCACAGATACGCAGTATTTT.

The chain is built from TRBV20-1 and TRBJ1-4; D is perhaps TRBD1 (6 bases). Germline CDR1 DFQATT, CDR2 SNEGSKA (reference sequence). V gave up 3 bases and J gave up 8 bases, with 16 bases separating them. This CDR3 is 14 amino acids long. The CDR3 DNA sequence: TGCAGTGCTAGCTTCCCTAACCAGGGGGAAAAACTGTTTTTT. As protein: CSASFPNQGEKLFF.

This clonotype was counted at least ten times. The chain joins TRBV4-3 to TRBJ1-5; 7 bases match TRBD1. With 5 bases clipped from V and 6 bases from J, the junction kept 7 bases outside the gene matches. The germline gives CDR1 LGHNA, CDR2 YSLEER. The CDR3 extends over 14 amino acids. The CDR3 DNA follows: TGCGCCAGCAGCTACCGACAGGGTGGTCAGCCCCAGCATTTT. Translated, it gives CASSYRQGGQPQHF.

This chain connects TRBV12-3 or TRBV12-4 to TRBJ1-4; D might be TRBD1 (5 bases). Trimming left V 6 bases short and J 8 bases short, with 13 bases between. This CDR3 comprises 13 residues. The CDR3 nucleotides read TGTGCCAGCAGACCCGCGGGGGGGGAAAAACTGTTTTTT. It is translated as CASRPAGGEKLFF.

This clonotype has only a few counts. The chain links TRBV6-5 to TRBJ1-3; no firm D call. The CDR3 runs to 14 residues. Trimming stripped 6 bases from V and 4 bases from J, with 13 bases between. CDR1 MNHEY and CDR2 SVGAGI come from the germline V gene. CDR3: CASRVQRYGNTIYF. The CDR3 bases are TGTGCCAGCAGAGTACAGAGGTACGGAAACACCATATATTTT.

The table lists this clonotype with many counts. CDR3 amino acids: CSARVGGDEQYF. The DNA of the CDR3 is TGCAGTGCTAGAGTCGGGGGGGACGAGCAGTACTTC. The chain recombines TRBV20-1 with TRBJ2-7; TRBD2 matches at 8 bases. From germline, CDR1 is DFQATT and CDR2 SNEGSKA (reference sequence). This CDR3 comprises 12 residues. Losses at the gene ends were 1 base for V and 5 bases for J; bases not matched to a gene: 1.

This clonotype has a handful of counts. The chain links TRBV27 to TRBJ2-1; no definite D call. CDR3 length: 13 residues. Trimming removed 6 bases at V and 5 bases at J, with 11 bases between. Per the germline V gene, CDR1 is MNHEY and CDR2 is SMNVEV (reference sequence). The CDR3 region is CASRSGLDNEQFF. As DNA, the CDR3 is TGTGCCAGCAGATCCGGGTTAGACAATGAGCAGTTCTTC.

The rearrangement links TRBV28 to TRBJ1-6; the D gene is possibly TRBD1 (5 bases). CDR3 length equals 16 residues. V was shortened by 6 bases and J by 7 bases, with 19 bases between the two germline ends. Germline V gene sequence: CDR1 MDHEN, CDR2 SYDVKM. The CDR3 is CASRPNAGSGNSPLHF. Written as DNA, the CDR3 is TGTGCCAGCAGACCTAACGCAGGGTCGGGAAATTCACCCCTCCACTTT.

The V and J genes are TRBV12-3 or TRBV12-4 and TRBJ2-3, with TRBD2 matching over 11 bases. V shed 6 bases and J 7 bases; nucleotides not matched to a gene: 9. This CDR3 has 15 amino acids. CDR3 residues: CASRRSGGASYTQYF. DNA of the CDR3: TGTGCCAGCAGACGTAGCGGGGGGGCCTCATATACGCAGTATTTT.

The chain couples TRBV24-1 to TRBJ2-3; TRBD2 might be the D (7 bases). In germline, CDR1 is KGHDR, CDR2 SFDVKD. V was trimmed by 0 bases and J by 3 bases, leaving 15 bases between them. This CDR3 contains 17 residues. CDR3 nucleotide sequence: TGTGCCACCAGTGATTTGTCCCGGGGGGCTCGGACAGATACGCAGTATTTT. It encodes CATSDLSRGARTDTQYF.

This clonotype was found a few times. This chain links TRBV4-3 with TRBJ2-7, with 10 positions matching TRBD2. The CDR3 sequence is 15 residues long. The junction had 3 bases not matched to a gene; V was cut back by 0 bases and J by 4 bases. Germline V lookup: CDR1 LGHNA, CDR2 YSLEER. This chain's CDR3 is CASSQETSGVYEQYV. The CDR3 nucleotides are TGCGCCAGCAGCCAAGAAACTAGCGGGGTGTACGAGCAGTACGTC.

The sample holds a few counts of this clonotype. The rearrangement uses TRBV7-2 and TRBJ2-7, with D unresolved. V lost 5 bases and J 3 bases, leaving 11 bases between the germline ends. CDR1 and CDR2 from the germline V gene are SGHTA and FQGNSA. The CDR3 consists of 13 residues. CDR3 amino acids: CASSPGPFYEQYF. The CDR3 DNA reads TGTGCCAGCAGCCCCGGGCCCTTCTACGAGCAGTACTTC.

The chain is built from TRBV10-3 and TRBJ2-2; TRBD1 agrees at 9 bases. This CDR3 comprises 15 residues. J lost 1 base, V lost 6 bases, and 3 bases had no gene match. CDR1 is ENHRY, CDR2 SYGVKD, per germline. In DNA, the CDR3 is TGTGCCATCAGACCGGGACAGGGGAACACCGGGGAGCTGTTTTTT. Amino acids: CAIRPGQGNTGELFF.